Presented here are 21 T cell receptor beta chains from one specimen sequenced in a study of T cells after yellow fever vaccination. TCRdb analysed the 5' RACE reads with MiXCR anew, one entry per CDR3 protein. The table lists 250,000 or so distinct CDR3 sequences, 6.7% of them singletons. The sample in question was CD4+ T cells sorted from PBMCs, obtained on the day of the yellow fever booster vaccination. The receptors derive from a man aged 25-45 years who received the YFV17D yellow fever vaccine.

This clonotype was recorded many times. The chain carries TRBV20-1 and TRBJ2-7; D might be TRBD2 (5 bases). Per the germline V gene, CDR1 is DFQATT and CDR2 is SNEGSKA (reference sequence). CDR3 size: 12 residues. V shed 5 bases and J shed 3 bases, with 11 bases lying between them. The DNA for the CDR3 is TGCAGTGCTCTCCGGGAATACTACGAGCAGTACTTC. It specifies CSALREYYEQYF.

This clonotype was observed at least ten times. The chain combines TRBV7-2 with TRBJ2-7; D gene uncertain. Trimming stripped 5 bases from V and 6 bases from J, with 8 bases between. CDR3 length equals 11 residues. Germline lookup yields CDR1 SGHTA and CDR2 FQGNSA. The DNA of the CDR3 is TGTGCCAGCAGCACGATTGGCGAGCAGTACTTC. Amino acid sequence: CASSTIGEQYF. The entire variable domain, with the rest obtained from reference TRBV7-2 and TRBJ2-7, is as follows: GAGVSQSPSNKVTEKGKDVELRCDPISGHTALYWYRQSLGQGLEFLIYFQGNSAPDKSGLPSDRFSAERTGGSVSTLTIQRTQQEDSAVYLCASSTIGEQYFGPGTRLTVT.

V gene TRBV3-1 combines with J gene TRBJ1-6; 8 bases match TRBD1. The CDR3 has 15 amino acids. Germline V lookup: CDR1 LGHDT, CDR2 YNNKEL (reference sequence). Trimming cost V 2 bases and J 10 bases; bases outside gene matches: 7. DNA of the CDR3: TGTGCCAGCAGCCAATCCAGGGGGCGGTGGTCACCCCTCCACTTT. The encoded protein is CASSQSRGRWSPLHF.

This clonotype was counted many times. This chain connects TRBV5-1 to TRBJ1-1; D uncertain. Per the germline V gene, CDR1 is SGHRS and CDR2 is YFSETQ. This CDR3 region has 11 residues. V was cut by 7 bases and J by 8 bases, with 12 bases left in between. CDR3: CASFRLGEAFF. The CDR3 bases are TGCGCCAGCTTCCGATTAGGGGAAGCTTTCTTT.

The chain combines TRBV5-4 with TRBJ2-3; 11 bases agree with TRBD2. This CDR3 comprises 14 residues. The V segment lost 2 bases and the J segment 8 bases; nucleotides outside the gene matches: 4. Germline V CDR1 and CDR2: SGHNT, YYREEE (reference sequence). The CDR3 DNA follows: TGTGCCAGCAGCTTAACTAGCGGGAGTGGTACGCAGTATTTT. This translates into CASSLTSGSGTQYF. The full variable domain, completed using reference TRBV5-4 and TRBJ2-3, is ETGVTQSPTHLIKTRGQQVTLRCSSQSGHNTVSWYQQALGQGPQFIFQYYREEENGRGNFPPRFSGLQFPNYSSELNVNALELDDSALYLCASSLTSGSGTQYFGPGTRLTVL.

This sequence joins TRBV12-5 and TRBJ2-1; 10 bases are shared with TRBD2. The CDR3 sequence is 15 residues long. Trimming at V came to 4 bases and at J to 4 bases, leaving 4 bases not matched to a gene. Per germline, CDR1 LGHNT and CDR2 FRNRAP. DNA of the CDR3: TGTGCTAGTGGTTCGGGGACTAGCGCTTACAATGAGCAGTTCTTC. It translates to CASGSGTSAYNEQFF.

This clonotype appeared many times. The chain couples TRBV12-3 or TRBV12-4 to TRBJ2-3; D is undetermined. V was cut by 1 base and J by 5 bases, with 7 bases left in between. The CDR3 is 13 residues long. Here the CDR3 reads CASSLVSRDTQYF. The CDR3 coding sequence is TGTGCCAGCAGTTTAGTTTCTCGAGATACGCAGTATTTT.

Ten or more counts support this clonotype. This chain links TRBV10-1 with TRBJ2-2; D uncertain. This CDR3 region has 14 residues. CDR1 is WNHNN and CDR2 is SYGVQD in the germline V gene (reference sequence). V was clipped by 5 bases and J by 2 bases, with 9 bases between them. CDR3: CASSSADNTGELFF. The CDR3 DNA sequence: TGCGCCAGCAGTTCTGCGGATAACACCGGGGAGCTGTTTTTT.

In its sample, this clonotype was seen many times. This chain joins TRBV7-2 and TRBJ2-7; tentatively, D is TRBD2 (6 bases). V lost 1 base and J 7 bases, leaving 14 bases between the germline ends. Looked up from germline, CDR1 is SGHTA and CDR2 is FQGNSA. This CDR3 has 14 residues. The CDR3 loop reads CASSLEWEDEEQYF. Here the CDR3 DNA reads TGTGCCAGCAGCTTAGAGTGGGAGGATGAAGAGCAGTACTTC.

V is TRBV6-1 and J is TRBJ2-3, with a tentative D call TRBD1 (6 bases). From germline, CDR1 is MNHNS and CDR2 SASEGT. The CDR3 totals 15 residues. The V and J ends lost 10 bases and 2 bases respectively, with 19 bases between them. The CDR3: CATAEGDTTTDTQYF. Written as DNA, the CDR3 is TGTGCCACCGCCGAGGGGGACACAACCACAGATACGCAGTATTTT.

This clonotype was recorded many times. This chain connects TRBV27 to TRBJ2-7; D gene ambiguous. Looked up from germline, CDR1 is MNHEY and CDR2 is SMNVEV (reference sequence). This CDR3 contains 13 residues. The V and J ends lost 3 bases and 4 bases respectively, with 10 bases between them. This CDR3 reads CASSFSGPYEQYF. The CDR3 bases are TGTGCCAGCAGTTTCTCAGGCCCATACGAGCAGTACTTC.

This clonotype has just a few counts. In DNA, the CDR3 is TGTGCCAGCAGCCCCTCCGGGACTAGCGGCACAGATACGCAGTATTTT. Its translation: CASSPSGTSGTDTQYF. The chain joins TRBV7-3 to TRBJ2-3; 10 nucleotides agree with TRBD2. Trimming at V came to 5 bases and at J to 1 base, leaving 6 bases not matched to a gene. Per the germline V gene, CDR1 is SGHTA and CDR2 is FQGTGA. This CDR3 contains 16 residues.

This clonotype was counted a few times. The chain joins TRBV7-6 to TRBJ2-5; D is possibly TRBD2 (6 bases). The CDR3 spans 17 residues. The germline V and J ends were trimmed by 2 bases and 3 bases, with 19 bases remaining between them. Looked up from germline, CDR1 is SGHVS and CDR2 is FNYEAQ. CDR3 sequence reads: CASSLIEALTGEETQYF. CDR3 bases: TGTGCCAGCAGCTTAATTGAGGCTCTAACGGGAGAAGAGACCCAGTACTTC.

This clonotype has a count of ten or more. This rearrangement joins TRBV7-9 to TRBJ1-4; weak D call: TRBD1 (6 bases). The CDR3 covers 15 residues. The germline CDR1 and CDR2 sequences are SEHNR and FQNEAQ (reference sequence). V lost 6 bases, J lost 7 bases, and 18 bases lay in between. As DNA, the CDR3 is TGTGCCAGCAGTCTAATCTCGACAGGAATTGAAAAACTGTTTTTT. This translates into CASSLISTGIEKLFF.

This clonotype was seen repeatedly, ten times or more. J is TRBJ2-7 and V is TRBV6-5, with no clear D. This CDR3 is 15 amino acids long. Trimming shortened V by 6 bases and J by 0 bases, and 15 bases separated the two germline ends. Germline V gene lookup returns CDR1 MNHEY and CDR2 SVGAGI. CDR3 region: CASSYAASSSYEQYF. The CDR3 nucleotides are TGTGCCAGCAGCTACGCGGCCAGCAGCTCCTACGAGCAGTACTTC.

This chain links TRBV20-1 with TRBJ1-4, with D uncertain. CDR1 DFQATT and CDR2 SNEGSKA come from the germline V gene (reference sequence). The CDR3 loop spans 14 amino acids. With 6 bases removed from V and 4 bases from J, the gap between germline ends came to 15 bases. This chain's CDR3 is CSATDRVVNEKLFF. CDR3 in DNA: TGCAGTGCAACCGACCGGGTGGTTAATGAAAAACTGTTTTTT.

The sample holds many counts of this clonotype. V usage is TRBV5-1 and J usage is TRBJ2-7; 9 bases are a match to TRBD2. CDR1 and CDR2 (germline): SGHRS, YFSETQ. V lost 0 bases and J lost 2; bases outside the gene matches: 6. The CDR3 is 16 residues long. The CDR3 DNA sequence: TGCGCCAGCAGCTTGGGGGCGACTAGCGGTGCCTACGAGCAGTACTTC. It specifies CASSLGATSGAYEQYF.

In its sample, this clonotype was seen many times. CDR3 DNA: TGTGCCAGCAGGAGGACTAGCGGGAGCTACGAGCAGTACTTC. Translated, it gives CASRRTSGSYEQYF. V and J are TRBV12-3 or TRBV12-4 and TRBJ2-7; 13 bases agree with TRBD2. There are 14 residues in the CDR3. The trim removed 6 bases at V and 3 bases at J, leaving 2 bases unmatched.

This clonotype came up many times. This chain uses TRBV12-3 or TRBV12-4 with TRBJ2-1; D may correspond to TRBD1 or TRBD2 (5 bases each). Trimming shortened V by 2 bases and J by 7 bases, and 21 bases separated the two germline ends. CDR3 length equals 17 residues. This CDR3 reads CASSLIVRGTGINEQFF. The CDR3, as DNA: TGTGCCAGCAGTTTAATTGTGAGGGGAACAGGCATAAATGAGCAGTTCTTC.

This clonotype was detected ten times or more. The chain links TRBV5-1 to TRBJ2-7, with D perhaps matching TRBD2 (5 bases). Germline V CDR1 and CDR2: SGHRS, YFSETQ. The CDR3 runs to 15 residues. Trimming removed 3 bases from V and 1 base from J, with 14 bases in between. The CDR3: CASSSRLAASYEQYF. The CDR3 bases are TGCGCCAGCAGCTCCAGGCTAGCCGCTTCCTACGAGCAGTACTTC. Based on the CDR3 plus reference TRBV5-1 and TRBJ2-7, the full variable domain is KAGVTQTPRYLIKTRGQQVTLSCSPISGHRSVSWYQQTPGQGLQFLFEYFSETQRNKGNFPGRFSGRQFSNSRSEMNVSTLELGDSALYLCASSSRLAASYEQYFGPGTRLTVT.

This clonotype was counted a few times. The J gene is TRBJ2-3, the V gene TRBV2; D may be TRBD2 (5 bases). The germline gives CDR1 SNHLY, CDR2 FYNNEI. V was cut by 6 bases and J by 1 base, with 8 bases left in between. The length of the CDR3 is 13 residues. The CDR3, as DNA: TGTGCCAGCAGAGCGGACCGCACAGATACGCAGTATTTT. Translation: CASRADRTDTQYF.